Each of the 18 T cell receptor beta chains below was sequenced from the same sample in a study of blood T cell repertoires in COVID-19 (dated by TCRdb to about 2020). Library creation used the immunoSEQ multiplex PCR assay. TCRdb took over this immuneACCESS table, retaining in-frame rearrangements with V and J assigned. Such tables are incomplete; in checked studies, under half of the missing clones stem from an unresolved V gene, and the remainder is unexplained. For this sample there are approximately 210,000 clones; 81% appear just once. The ten largest clones represent around 10% of the sample. Input material: PBMCs or T cells enriched from blood (not recorded which). These receptors all stem from a woman between 50 and 59 years old with acute COVID-19.

This clone was counted between two and nine times. The chain joins TRBV5-6 to TRBJ1-4, with TRBD1 identical over 9 bases. With V trimmed by 2 bases and J by 7 bases, 3 bases remained unmatched. CDR1 SGHDT and CDR2 YYEEEE come from the germline V gene. The CDR3 has 14 amino acids. The CDR3 is CASSFRQGGEKLFF. DNA for the CDR3: TGTGCCAGCAGCTTCAGACAGGGGGGTGAAAAACTGTTTTTT.

V and J are TRBV19 and TRBJ1-1, with TRBD1 matching over 7 bases. CDR3 length: 14 amino acids. The J segment lost 6 bases and the V segment lost 8 bases, leaving 12 bases of the junction unmatched. CDR1 and CDR2 from the germline V gene are LNHDA and SQIVND (reference sequence). In DNA, the CDR3 is TGTGCCAGTGCGGGAGGGGGCTCTCTCTCTGAAGCTTTCTTT. Its translation is CASAGGGSLSEAFF.

The chain recombines TRBV20-1 with TRBJ2-5, with D possibly matching TRBD1 (6 bases). In germline, CDR1 is DFQATT, CDR2 SNEGSKA (reference sequence). CDR3 length equals 11 residues. With 6 bases removed from V and 4 bases from J, the gap between germline ends came to 9 bases. CDR3 sequence: CSAHRAETQYF. Here the CDR3 DNA reads TGCAGTGCACACAGGGCAGAGACCCAGTACTTC.

This clone was picked up a small number of times. The rearrangement joins TRBV6-1 to TRBJ2-7, with no clear D. The CDR3 is 13 amino acids. V lost 1 base to trimming and J lost 2 bases, with 6 bases between them. From germline, CDR1 is MNHNS and CDR2 SASEGT. The CDR3 reads CASSEVRAYEQYF. The CDR3 region has the DNA TGTGCCAGCAGTGAAGTGCGTGCCTACGAGCAGTACTTC.

The chain combines TRBV7-9 with TRBJ1-2; D gene uncertain. The CDR3 is made up of 17 amino acids. With 0 bases removed from V and 0 bases from J, the gap between germline ends came to 14 bases. Germline V CDR1 and CDR2: SEHNR, FQNEAQ (reference sequence). The CDR3 loop is CASSLALAGWANYGYTF. In DNA form, the CDR3 reads TGTGCCAGCAGCTTAGCGTTGGCGGGTTGGGCTAACTATGGCTACACCTTC.

This rearrangement joins TRBV18 to TRBJ1-2, with 9 bases fitting TRBD1. The CDR3 extends over 15 amino acids. V was clipped by 2 bases and J by 0 bases; unmatched bases: 1. The germline V gene has CDR1 KGHSH and CDR2 LQKENI. CDR3 DNA sequence: TGTGCCAGCTCACCAGACAGGGGGGCTAACTATGGCTACACCTTC. Its protein is CASSPDRGANYGYTF.

V and J are TRBV15 and TRBJ2-7; TRBD1 aligns across 9 bases. CDR1 is LNHNV and CDR2 is YYDKDF in the germline V gene (reference sequence). J gave up 3 bases and V 1 base, and 4 bases lay outside the gene matches. This CDR3 has 15 residues. CDR3 sequence: CATSRGTGVGYEQYF. The CDR3 region has the DNA TGTGCCACCAGCAGAGGGACAGGGGTAGGCTACGAGCAGTACTTC.

The V gene is TRBV5-4, the J gene TRBJ2-7; tentatively, D is TRBD2 (5 bases). Per germline, CDR1 SGHNT and CDR2 YYREEE (reference sequence). CDR3 length equals 13 residues. Trimming shortened V by 5 bases and J by 0 bases, and 9 bases separated the two germline ends. Here the CDR3 DNA reads TGTGCCAGCAGTGGGGAGAACTCCTACGAGCAGTACTTC. This encodes CASSGENSYEQYF.

V usage is TRBV3-1 (or the pseudogene TRBV3-2) and J usage is TRBJ2-3; possibly TRBD1 for D (5 bases). The germline CDR1 and CDR2 sequences are LGHDT and YNNKEL (reference sequence). V gave up 0 bases and J gave up 2 bases, with 27 bases separating them. The CDR3 length is 21 residues. CDR3 nucleotide sequence: TGTGCCAGCAGCCAAGATCTTTCCCCGACAGTGAACCCTGGAAACACAGATACGCAGTATTTT. Amino acid sequence: CASSQDLSPTVNPGNTDTQYF.

The chain is built from TRBV10-3 and TRBJ1-1, with D possibly TRBD1 on 5 matching bases. V shed 4 bases and J shed 1 base, with 16 bases lying between them. The germline V gene encodes CDR1 ENHRY and CDR2 SYGVKD. The CDR3 spans 16 residues. The CDR3 region is CAISAPGGVKNTEAFF. The CDR3 DNA is TGTGCCATCAGTGCCCCGGGAGGGGTAAAGAACACTGAAGCTTTCTTT.

This chain uses TRBV13 with TRBJ2-7; D possibly corresponds to TRBD1 (5 bases). Trimming removed 4 bases at V and 0 bases at J, with 10 bases between. Germline V gene data show CDR1 as PRHDT and CDR2 as FYEKMQ (reference sequence). The CDR3 runs 14 residues. CDR3 amino acids: CASSSPQGSYEQYF. The CDR3 region has the DNA TGTGCCAGCAGCTCCCCTCAGGGCTCCTACGAGCAGTACTTC.

The chain joins TRBV5-1 to TRBJ2-6; no clear D. The CDR3 extends over 18 amino acids. V was clipped by 0 bases and J by 0 bases, with 13 bases between them. Germline loops: CDR1 SGHRS, CDR2 YFSETQ. The CDR3, as DNA: TGCGCCAGCAGCTTGGAGCAGGTGAGCTCCTCTGGGGCCAACGTCCTGACTTTC. Its translation: CASSLEQVSSSGANVLTF.

This chain connects TRBV10-3 to TRBJ1-2, with a possible D match to TRBD1 (5 bases). The CDR3 consists of 11 residues. Trimming cost V 10 bases and J 4 bases, with 10 bases left between them. Germline loops: CDR1 ENHRY, CDR2 SYGVKD. In nucleotides, the CDR3 is TGTGCCACGCAAGGGGTCTATGGCTACACCTTC. Amino acids: CATQGVYGYTF.

The chain employs TRBV29-1 and TRBJ2-5, with D hard to call. Germline CDR1 reads SQVTM; CDR2 reads ANQGSEA. The CDR3 consists of 12 residues. V shed 0 bases and J shed 4 bases, with 6 bases lying between them. The DNA of the CDR3 is TGCAGCGTTGAAGAGGTCGGAGAGACCCAGTACTTC. This codes for CSVEEVGETQYF.

V and J are TRBV5-1 and TRBJ2-5, with D maybe TRBD1 (7 bases). CDR3 length equals 15 residues. Germline CDR1 is SGHRS and CDR2 is YFSETQ. V was pared by 6 bases and J by 2 bases, with 17 bases between. DNA of the CDR3: TGCGCCAGCAAATCCAGGGGGGTGGAACAAGAGACCCAGTACTTC. Residues: CASKSRGVEQETQYF. Full variable domain (outside the CDR3, taken from reference TRBV5-1 and TRBJ2-5): KAGVTQTPRYLIKTRGQQVTLSCSPISGHRSVSWYQQTPGQGLQFLFEYFSETQRNKGNFPGRFSGRQFSNSRSEMNVSTLELGDSALYLCASKSRGVEQETQYFGPGTRLLVL.

The count of this clone is one. J is TRBJ2-5 and V is TRBV28; D is perhaps TRBD1 (5 bases). The V gene lost 2 bases and the J gene lost 9 bases, with 16 bases spanning the gap. From germline, CDR1 is MDHEN and CDR2 SYDVKM. The CDR3 runs 14 residues. This chain's CDR3 is CASSLEGAGWAQYF. In DNA form, the CDR3 reads TGTGCCAGCAGTTTAGAAGGGGCCGGGTGGGCCCAGTACTTC.

The V call is TRBV2, the J call TRBJ2-3; the match to TRBD1 covers 7 bases. Trimming at V came to 6 bases and at J to 1 base, leaving 4 bases not matched to a gene. The CDR3 sequence is 14 residues long. CDR1 SNHLY and CDR2 FYNNEI come from the germline V gene. This chain's CDR3 is CASRRTGRTDTQYF. The CDR3 nucleotides read TGTGCCAGCAGGAGGACAGGTCGCACAGATACGCAGTATTTT.

With respect to this clone: The sample has other DNA sequences that encode this CDR3 too. The chain links TRBV18 to TRBJ1-1; a possible D gene is TRBD1 (5 bases). Trimming shortened V by 5 bases and J by 2 bases, and 9 bases separated the two germline ends. CDR3 length: 13 residues. Germline CDR1 KGHSH, CDR2 LQKENI. The chain's CDR3 is CASSTDRNTEAFF. CDR3 coding DNA: TGTGCCAGCTCAACCGACAGAAACACTGAAGCTTTCTTT. The full variable domain, its missing parts supplied by reference TRBV18 and TRBJ1-1, is NAGVMQNPRHLVRRRGQEARLRCSPMKGHSHVYWYRQLPEEGLKFMVYLQKENIIDESGMPKERFSAEFPKEGPSILRIQQVVRGDSAAYFCASSTDRNTEAFFGQGTRLTVV.